These T cell receptor beta chains were read from a single sample in a study of cytomegalovirus exposure and HLA in healthy donors. Data came from immunoSEQ multiplex PCR; TCRdb stores just in-frame clones and leaves some out. The sample records 150,000 to 160,000 clones, around 81% being singletons. Material: PBMCs. These receptors were collected from a middle-aged woman in good health and CMV-seropositive. The CDR3 runs from the conserved cysteine through the conserved F or W. A D gene is named only where the DNA matches it firmly. A row's size may be missing; if present it is once, few, many or a size class.

j_call v_call d_call clone_size cdr3_aa cdr3_nt
TRBJ2-7 TRBV10-1 . once CARRFVAAYEQYF TGCGCCAGACGCTTCGTGGCAGCCTACGAGCAGTACTTC
TRBJ2-1 TRBV9 TRBD2 . CASSVLAGDFLEQFF TGTGCCAGCAGCGTGCTAGCGGGAGACTTTCTTGAGCAGTTCTTC
TRBJ1-1 TRBV20-1 . . CSAHYGTEAFF TGCAGTGCCCATTACGGCACTGAAGCTTTCTTT
TRBJ2-3 TRBV7-8 TRBD1 . CASSSDRADTDTQYF TGTGCCAGCAGCTCCGACAGGGCCGACACAGATACGCAGTATTTT
TRBJ2-5 TRBV19 . . CASSIAPGRETQYF TGTGCCAGTAGTATCGCCCCTGGGCGAGAGACCCAGTACTTC
TRBJ2-1 TRBV5-5 TRBD1 . CASSQDRNPYNEQFF TGTGCCAGCAGCCAGGACAGGAATCCTTACAATGAGCAGTTCTTC
TRBJ2-1 TRBV11-2 . . CASSLDHVDNEQFF TGTGCCAGCAGCTTAGATCATGTAGACAATGAGCAGTTCTTC
TRBJ2-5 TRBV4-1 . . CASSQPGLRGETQYF TGCGCCAGCAGCCAACCCGGACTACGGGGGGAGACCCAGTACTTC
TRBJ1-5 TRBV27 . . CASSFRGNQPQHF TGTGCCAGCAGTTTTCGGGGTAATCAGCCCCAGCATTTT
TRBJ2-3 TRBV6-5 . . CASSYGPDTQYF TGTGCCAGCAGTTACGGCCCAGATACGCAGTATTTT
TRBJ2-7 TRBV13 TRBD2 . CASSLGLAGGIEQYF TGTGCCAGCAGCTTAGGTCTAGCGGGAGGGATCGAGCAGTACTTC
TRBJ2-1 TRBV6-5 . . CASTERASYNEQFF TGTGCCAGCACAGAGCGGGCCTCCTACAATGAGCAGTTCTTC
TRBJ2-7 TRBV30 . . CAWSGWQGYEQYF TGTGCCTGGAGTGGTTGGCAGGGGTACGAGCAGTACTTC